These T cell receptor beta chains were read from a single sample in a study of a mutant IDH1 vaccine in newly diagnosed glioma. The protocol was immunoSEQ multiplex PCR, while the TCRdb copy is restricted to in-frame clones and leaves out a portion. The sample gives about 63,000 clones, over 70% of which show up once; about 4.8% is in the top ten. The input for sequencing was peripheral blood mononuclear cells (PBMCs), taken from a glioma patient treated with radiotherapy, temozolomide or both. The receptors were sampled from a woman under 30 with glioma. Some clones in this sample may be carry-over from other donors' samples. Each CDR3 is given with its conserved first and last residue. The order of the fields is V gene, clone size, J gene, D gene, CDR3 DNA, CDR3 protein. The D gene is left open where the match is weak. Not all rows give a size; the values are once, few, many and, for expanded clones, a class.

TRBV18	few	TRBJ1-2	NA	TGTGCCAGCTCACGGAGAAGGGGAAAGGACCCTAACTATGACGGCTACACCTTC	CASSRRRGKDPNYDGYTF
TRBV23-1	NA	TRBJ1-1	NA	TGCGCCAGCAGTCCGTTAACAGGGAACACTGAAGCTTTCTTT	CASSPLTGNTEAFF
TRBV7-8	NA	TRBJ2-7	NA	TGTGCCAGCAGCTTAGGACAGGTCTCCTACGAGCAGTACTTC	CASSLGQVSYEQYF
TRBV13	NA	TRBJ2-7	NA	TGTGCCAGCAGCTTAGATTTGACAGGAAACTACGAGCAGTACTTC	CASSLDLTGNYEQYF
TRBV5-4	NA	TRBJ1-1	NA	TGTGCCAGCAGCTATGGGCGGACTGAAGCTTTCTTT	CASSYGRTEAFF
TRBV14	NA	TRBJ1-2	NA	TGTGCCAGCAGCCGAAACAGAGGGGCTAACTATGGCTACACCTTC	CASSRNRGANYGYTF
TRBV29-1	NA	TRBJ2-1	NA	TGCAGCGTTGAACACGGGGACCGGAGACCCTACAATGAGCAGTTCTTC	CSVEHGDRRPYNEQFF
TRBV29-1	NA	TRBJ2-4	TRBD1	TGCAGCGTTGGACAGGGGAACATTCAGTACTTC	CSVGQGNIQYF
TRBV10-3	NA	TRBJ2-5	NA	TGTGCCTCAGGACAACGGGGGGAGACCCAGTACTTC	CASGQRGETQYF
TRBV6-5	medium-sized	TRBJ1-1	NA	TGTGCCAGCAGGGGGGAGAGTGAGACCACTGAAGCTTTCTTT	CASRGESETTEAFF
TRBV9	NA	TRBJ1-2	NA	TGTGCCAGCAGCGTAGCTGTAGAGGCCCGAAACTATGGCTACACCTTC	CASSVAVEARNYGYTF
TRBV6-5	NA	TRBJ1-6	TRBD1	TGTGCCAGCAGTTACACAGGGGGCTATTCACCCCTCCACTTT	CASSYTGGYSPLHF
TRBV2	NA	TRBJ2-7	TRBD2	TGTGCCAGCAGTGACAGCGGACTAGCGGGGGGAGGCTACGAGCAGTACTTC	CASSDSGLAGGGYEQYF
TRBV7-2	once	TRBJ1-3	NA	TGTGCCAGCAGCTTGGGGCCAGGGAGTGGAAACACCATATATTTT	CASSLGPGSGNTIYF
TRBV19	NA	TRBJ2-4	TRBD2	TGTGCCAGTAGTATCATAGCGGGGGAGGGCATTCAGTACTTC	CASSIIAGEGIQYF
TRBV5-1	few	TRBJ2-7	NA	TGCGCCAGCAGCGGGTCCTACGAGCAGTACTTC	CASSGSYEQYF
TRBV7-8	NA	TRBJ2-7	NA	TGTGCCAGCAGCTTAGTTCGGACGGATCCTTACGAGCAGTACTTC	CASSLVRTDPYEQYF
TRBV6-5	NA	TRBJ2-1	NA	TGTGCCAGCAGTTACGGGTCTCCCGATGAGCAGTTCTTC	CASSYGSPDEQFF
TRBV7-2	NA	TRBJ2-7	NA	TGTGCCAGCAGCTTAACGGGTCTAGACGCGGACCTCTACTTC	CASSLTGLDADLYF
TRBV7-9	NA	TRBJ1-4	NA	TGTGCCAGCAGCTTAGAGGCCGTAAAACTGTTTTTT	CASSLEAVKLFF
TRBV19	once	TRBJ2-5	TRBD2	TGTGCCAGTAGTATCACTAGCGGGTCTCAAGAGACCCAGTACTTC	CASSITSGSQETQYF
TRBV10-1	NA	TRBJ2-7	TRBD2	TGCGCCAGCAGTGACGGTCGGACTAGCGGTTACGAGCAGTACTTC	CASSDGRTSGYEQYF
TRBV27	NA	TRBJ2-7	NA	TGTGCCAGCAGTTTACGGGATGCCTACGAGCAGTACTTC	CASSLRDAYEQYF
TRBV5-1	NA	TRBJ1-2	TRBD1	TGCGCCAGCAGCTATTCCGGGACAGGTGCCTATGGCTACACCTTC	CASSYSGTGAYGYTF
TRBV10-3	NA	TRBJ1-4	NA	TGTGCCATCAGTGAGGGAGGAGGAGGAAATGAAAAACTGTTTTTT	CAISEGGGGNEKLFF
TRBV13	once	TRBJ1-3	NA	TGTGCCAGCAGTCAGAGAAGGCAGAGCTCTGGAAACACCATATATTTT	CASSQRRQSSGNTIYF
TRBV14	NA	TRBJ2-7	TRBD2	TGTGCCAGCAGCCAAGGAATCTCCCCCGGGACTAGTAACGCACACTACGAGCAGTACTTC	CASSQGISPGTSNAHYEQYF
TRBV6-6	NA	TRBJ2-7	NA	TGTGCCAGCAGTTACTCGGGAGCGGCTACACCTTACGAGCAGTACTTC	CASSYSGAATPYEQYF
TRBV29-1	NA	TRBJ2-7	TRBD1	TGCAGCGTCGCCCGGGACAGCGACTACGAGCAGTACTTC	CSVARDSDYEQYF
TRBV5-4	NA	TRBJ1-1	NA	TGTGCCAGCAGCTTGAGGGGGGGCGCTGAAGCTTTCTTT	CASSLRGGAEAFF
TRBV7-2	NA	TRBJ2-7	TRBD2	TGTGCCAGCAGCTTAGGGCGCGGGGGAGGATCCTACGAGCAGTACTTC	CASSLGRGGGSYEQYF
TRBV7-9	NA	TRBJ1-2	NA	TGTGCCAGCAGCTTAGCGGGGCCAGGGATTTATGGCTACACCTTC	CASSLAGPGIYGYTF
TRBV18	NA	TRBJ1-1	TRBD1	TGTGCCAGCTCGCCGACAGGGGCGAACACTGAAGCTTTCTTT	CASSPTGANTEAFF
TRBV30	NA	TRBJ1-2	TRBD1	TGTGCCTGGGGAGGGGGCCTAACCAATGGCTACACCTTC	CAWGGGLTNGYTF
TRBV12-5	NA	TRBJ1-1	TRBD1	TGTGCTAGTGGTTTGGGAGGGGACAGGGTGGCTGAAGCTTTCTTT	CASGLGGDRVAEAFF
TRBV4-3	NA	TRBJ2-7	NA	TGCGCCAGCAGCCAAGATTGGAGGGAGCAGTACTTC	CASSQDWREQYF
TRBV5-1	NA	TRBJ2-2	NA	TGCGCCAGCACCGTGACCGCACCCGGGGAGCTGTTTTTT	CASTVTAPGELFF
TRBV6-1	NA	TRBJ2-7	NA	TGTGCCAGCAGTGTCGGGAGCTACGAGCAGTACTTC	CASSVGSYEQYF
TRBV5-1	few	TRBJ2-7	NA	TGCGCCAGCAGCTTGGCCGGGAATACCTACGAGCAGTACTTC	CASSLAGNTYEQYF
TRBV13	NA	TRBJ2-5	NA	TGTGCCAGCAGCTTAGGGTCATGGGGTGGTTTTCAAGAGACCCAGTACTTC	CASSLGSWGGFQETQYF
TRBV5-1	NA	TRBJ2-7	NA	TGCGCCAGCACCCCCCAGGGGTTCAACGAGCAGTACTTC	CASTPQGFNEQYF
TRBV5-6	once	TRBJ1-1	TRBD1	TGTGCCAGCAGTCCGACCTATGTGGGGACAGAGGACACTGAAGCTTTCTTT	CASSPTYVGTEDTEAFF
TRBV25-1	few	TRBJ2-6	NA	TGTGCCAGCAGCCCGCCCCGCTCTGGGGCCAACGTCCTGACTTTC	CASSPPRSGANVLTF
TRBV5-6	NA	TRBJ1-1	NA	TGTGCCAGCAGCTTGACGAAGGGTGGGTTTTCTTTT	CASSLTKGGFSF
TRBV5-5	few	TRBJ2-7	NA	TGTGCCAGCAGCTTGGGAGTGGCCTACGAGCAGTACTTC	CASSLGVAYEQYF
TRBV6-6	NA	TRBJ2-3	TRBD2	TGTGCCAGCAGTTACGGTCTAGCGGGGGGCACAGATACGCAGTATTTT	CASSYGLAGGTDTQYF
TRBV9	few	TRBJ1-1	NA	TGTGCCAGCAGCGTAGGGGGCTACGGTGGGTACACTGAAGCTTTCTTT	CASSVGGYGGYTEAFF
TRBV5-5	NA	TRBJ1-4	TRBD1	TGTGCCAGCAGCCGCCTCGTCCGGGACAGGGTAGTGGACGAAAAACTGTTTTTT	CASSRLVRDRVVDEKLFF